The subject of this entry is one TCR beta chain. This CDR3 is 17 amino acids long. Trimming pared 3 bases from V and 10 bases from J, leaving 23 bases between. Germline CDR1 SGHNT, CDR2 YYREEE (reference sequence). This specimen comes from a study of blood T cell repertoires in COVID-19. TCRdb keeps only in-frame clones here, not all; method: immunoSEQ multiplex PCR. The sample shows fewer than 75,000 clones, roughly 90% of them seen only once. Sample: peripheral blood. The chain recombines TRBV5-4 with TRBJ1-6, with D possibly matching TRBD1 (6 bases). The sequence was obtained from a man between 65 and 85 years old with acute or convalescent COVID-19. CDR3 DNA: TGTGCCAGCAGCTCTAAAACCAAAAGGGTACAGGGATCACCCCTCCACTTT. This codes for CASSSKTKRVQGSPLHF.